The 26 T cell receptor beta chains reported below all come from one sample, sequenced in a study of T cells in localized non-small cell lung cancer. Measured with immunoSEQ multiplex PCR; TCRdb has only the in-frame clones, and not every one. This sample yields tens of thousands of clones, of which around 90% are seen a single time; approximately 12% belongs to the top ten. The sample here was peripheral blood mononuclear cells, taken before any cancer treatment. Receptors were obtained from an older female donor with stage II lung adenocarcinoma.

The chain links TRBV6-1 to TRBJ1-5, with 9 nucleotides matching TRBD1. Germline values: CDR1 MNHNS, CDR2 SASEGT. V dropped 6 bases and J dropped 5; count of bases not matched to a gene: 8. This CDR3 has 15 amino acids. This CDR3 reads CASRETGTGYQPQHF. CDR3 bases: TGTGCCAGCAGGGAGACCGGGACAGGGTATCAGCCCCAGCATTTT.

The chain recombines TRBV7-2 with TRBJ1-4, with TRBD1 identical over 7 bases. From germline, CDR1 is SGHTA and CDR2 FQGNSA. This CDR3 region has 15 residues. Trimming took 2 bases from V and 5 from J; bases not matched to a gene: 5. CDR3 sequence (DNA): TGTGCCAGCAGCTTAACAGGGGCCCAAAATGAAAAACTGTTTTTT. Translated: CASSLTGAQNEKLFF.

The chain is built from TRBV18 and TRBJ2-3; TRBD2 matches 12 bases. V lost 3 bases to trimming and J lost 2 bases; unmatched junction nucleotides: 3. This CDR3 is 16 amino acids long. Germline CDR1 and CDR2: KGHSH and LQKENI. The CDR3 sequence is CASSPGLAGITDTQYF. CDR3 bases: TGTGCCAGCTCACCGGGACTAGCGGGTATCACAGATACGCAGTATTTT. The entire variable domain, with the rest obtained from reference TRBV18 and TRBJ2-3, is as follows: NAGVMQNPRHLVRRRGQEARLRCSPMKGHSHVYWYRQLPEEGLKFMVYLQKENIIDESGMPKERFSAEFPKEGPSILRIQQVVRGDSAAYFCASSPGLAGITDTQYFGPGTRLTVL.

V and J are TRBV7-2 and TRBJ1-1; a possible D gene is TRBD1 (5 bases). V gave up 5 bases and J gave up 5 bases, with 15 bases separating them. The CDR3 length is 14 residues. The germline CDR1 and CDR2 sequences are SGHTA and FQGNSA. The CDR3 is CASSGQRGLTEAFF. Written as DNA, the CDR3 is TGTGCCAGCAGCGGCCAGAGGGGATTGACTGAAGCTTTCTTT. The full variable domain, rest sourced from reference TRBV7-2 and TRBJ1-1, is GAGVSQSPSNKVTEKGKDVELRCDPISGHTALYWYRQSLGQGLEFLIYFQGNSAPDKSGLPSDRFSAERTGGSVSTLTIQRTQQEDSAVYLCASSGQRGLTEAFFGQGTRLTVV.

V and J are TRBV19 and TRBJ1-5, with a possible D match to TRBD1 (6 bases). CDR3 length: 15 amino acids. Trimming took 3 bases from V and 7 from J, leaving 16 bases between them. The germline gives CDR1 LNHDA, CDR2 SQIVND (reference sequence). The CDR3, as DNA: TGTGCCAGTAGTATCGGACGAGGGGGGGGACAGCCCCAGCATTTT. Amino acids: CASSIGRGGGQPQHF.

The chain recombines TRBV4-3 with TRBJ2-1; 7 nucleotides agree with TRBD1. The CDR3 runs to 13 residues. V lost 4 bases and J lost 7; bases outside the gene matches: 4. Germline-derived CDR1 and CDR2 are LGHNA and YSLEER. DNA for the CDR3: TGCGCCAGCAGCCGCGGACAGGCAAATGAGCAGTTCTTC. This translates into CASSRGQANEQFF.

This chain links TRBV11-1 with TRBJ2-2; D perhaps matches TRBD2 (6 bases). Germline assignment: CDR1 SGHAT and CDR2 FQDESV (reference sequence). Trimming took off 3 bases at V and 6 bases at J, with 14 bases between the two ends. CDR3 length: 15 residues. This CDR3 is CASSFLRGGAGELFF. The CDR3, as DNA: TGTGCCAGCAGCTTTCTTAGGGGAGGTGCCGGGGAGCTGTTTTTT.

V gene TRBV25-1 combines with J gene TRBJ2-5; 7 bases are a match to TRBD1. Looked up from germline, CDR1 is MGHDK and CDR2 is SYGVNS. The CDR3 spans 12 residues. The J segment lost 4 bases and the V segment lost 4 bases, leaving 0 bases of the junction unmatched. CDR3 loop: CASSAGGETQYF. The DNA for the CDR3 is TGTGCCAGCAGTGCAGGGGGAGAGACCCAGTACTTC.

This chain connects TRBV5-1 to TRBJ1-1; perhaps TRBD1 as D (6 bases). CDR3 length: 17 residues. V was clipped by 4 bases and J by 0 bases, with 19 bases between them. CDR1 and CDR2 (germline): SGHRS, YFSETQ. The CDR3 region is CASSRIRNTGLNTEAFF. The CDR3, as DNA: TGCGCCAGCAGCAGGATTAGAAACACAGGGTTGAACACTGAAGCTTTCTTT.

V gene TRBV9 combines with J gene TRBJ1-1; 9 nucleotides match TRBD1. The CDR3 is 14 residues long. Germline values: CDR1 SGDLS, CDR2 YYNGEE. J gave up 6 bases and V 2 bases, and 5 bases lay outside the gene matches. The CDR3 is CASSVTGQGPEAFF. In DNA, the CDR3 is TGTGCCAGCAGCGTTACTGGACAGGGGCCTGAAGCTTTCTTT.

The CDR3 is CASSLRRDSSNYMNTEAFF. The CDR3 DNA sequence: TGTGCCAGCAGCCTACGCCGGGACAGCTCCAACTATATGAACACTGAAGCTTTCTTT. This rearrangement joins TRBV7-2 to TRBJ1-1; TRBD1 agrees at 7 bases. V was clipped by 5 bases and J by 0 bases; unmatched bases: 18. The CDR3 length is 19 residues. CDR1 is SGHTA and CDR2 is FQGNSA in the germline V gene.

This sequence joins TRBV7-2 and TRBJ1-4; D is perhaps TRBD1 (5 bases). Germline CDR1 SGHTA, CDR2 FQGNSA. Trimming removed 5 bases at V and 0 bases at J, with 10 bases between. The CDR3 totals 15 residues. In DNA, the CDR3 is TGTGCCAGCAGCCGGGGACCGCCAACTAATGAAAAACTGTTTTTT. Protein sequence: CASSRGPPTNEKLFF.

This clone was counted a few times. The rearrangement links TRBV18 to TRBJ2-3; the D is unclear. Germline V gene sequence: CDR1 KGHSH, CDR2 LQKENI. This CDR3 comprises 13 residues. V gave up 0 bases and J gave up 0 bases, with 1 base separating them. The CDR3 reads CASSPPSTDTQYF. CDR3 nucleotide sequence: TGTGCCAGCTCACCACCTAGCACAGATACGCAGTATTTT. The whole variable domain, remainder taken from reference TRBV18 and TRBJ2-3, is NAGVMQNPRHLVRRRGQEARLRCSPMKGHSHVYWYRQLPEEGLKFMVYLQKENIIDESGMPKERFSAEFPKEGPSILRIQQVVRGDSAAYFCASSPPSTDTQYFGPGTRLTVL.

The CDR3 reads CAIGLAGVYEQYF. The CDR3 DNA follows: TGTGCCATCGGACTAGCGGGAGTTTACGAGCAGTACTTC. The rearrangement links TRBV5-4 to TRBJ2-7; 13 bases match TRBD2. CDR1 is SGHNT, CDR2 YYREEE, per germline (reference sequence). This CDR3 contains 13 residues. Trimming at V came to 9 bases and at J to 4 bases, leaving 4 bases not matched to a gene.

The CDR3 bases are TGTGCCAGCAGTTACTCGGGACAGGGGAGAGGGCCCCAGCATTTT. Its translation is CASSYSGQGRGPQHF. The genes are TRBV6-6 and TRBJ1-5, with 10 bases that match TRBD1. V lost 0 bases and J lost 9; bases outside the gene matches: 5. Germline V gene data show CDR1 as MNHNY and CDR2 as SVGAGI (reference sequence). The length of the CDR3 is 15 residues.

J is TRBJ2-1 and V is TRBV9; weak D call: TRBD1 (6 bases). The length of the CDR3 is 15 residues. CDR1 SGDLS and CDR2 YYNGEE come from the germline V gene. V was clipped by 2 bases and J by 3 bases, with 12 bases between them. CDR3 DNA sequence: TGTGCCAGCAGCGTGGCCGGGACATACTACAATGAGCAGTTCTTC. Translating it yields CASSVAGTYYNEQFF.

This chain connects TRBV6-6 to TRBJ2-1; 10 nucleotides agree with TRBD2. The germline gives CDR1 MNHNY, CDR2 SVGAGI (reference sequence). After removal of 6 bases from V and 7 bases from J, the junction contained 9 bases not matched to a gene. The length of the CDR3 is 15 residues. The CDR3 DNA sequence: TGTGCCAGCAGGGGGAGCGGGGGGGCCCGAAATGAGCAGTTCTTC. Its protein product is CASRGSGGARNEQFF.

J is TRBJ1-1 and V is TRBV9; D uncertain. V dropped 4 bases and J dropped 3 bases, with 16 bases sitting between them. The germline V gene has CDR1 SGDLS and CDR2 YYNGEE. CDR3 length: 15 amino acids. The CDR3 here is CASSTTGDWHTEAFF. Written as DNA, the CDR3 is TGTGCCAGCAGCACCACCGGGGATTGGCACACTGAAGCTTTCTTT.

Notes on this clone: The sample has other DNA sequences that encode this CDR3 too. The chain links TRBV18 to TRBJ2-1; D not certain. V gave up 3 bases and J gave up 1 base, with 13 bases separating them. This CDR3 has 16 residues. CDR1 and CDR2 (germline): KGHSH, LQKENI. In nucleotides, the CDR3 is TGTGCCAGCTCACCGAACCGGGCATCATCCTACAATGAGCAGTTCTTC. Translated, it gives CASSPNRASSYNEQFF.

On this clone: Other DNA sequences from this sample encode an identical CDR3 as well. The chain is built from TRBV5-1 and TRBJ2-5, with D possibly matching TRBD2 (6 bases). Germline values: CDR1 SGHRS, CDR2 YFSETQ. The V and J ends lost 0 bases and 3 bases respectively, with 9 bases between them. CDR3 length: 14 amino acids. As DNA, the CDR3 is TGCGCCAGCAGCTTGGGCGGGACCGAAGAGACCCAGTACTTC. This gives the protein CASSLGGTEETQYF.

This rearrangement joins TRBV29-1 to TRBJ1-1; weak D call: TRBD1 (5 bases). The CDR3 has 13 residues. From germline, CDR1 is SQVTM and CDR2 ANQGSEA. The V end was cut by 7 bases, the J end by 2 bases, with 14 bases between. CDR3 bases: TGCAGCGCCGCAACCCAGGGAAACACTGAAGCTTTCTTT. Encoded protein: CSAATQGNTEAFF.

J is TRBJ2-2 and V is TRBV18, with 9 bases matching TRBD1. Germline V gene sequence: CDR1 KGHSH, CDR2 LQKENI. This CDR3 is 16 amino acids long. Trimming cost V 3 bases and J 0 bases; bases outside gene matches: 2. DNA of the CDR3: TGTGCCAGCTCACCGACAGGGGGAACGAACACCGGGGAGCTGTTTTTT. Its translation is CASSPTGGTNTGELFF.

The chain uses TRBV19 and TRBJ1-3; a weak D match, TRBD1 (5 bases). The CDR3 covers 14 residues. CDR1 is LNHDA, CDR2 SQIVND, per germline (reference sequence). V lost 5 bases and J 9 bases, leaving 17 bases between the germline ends. For the CDR3, the DNA is TGTGCCAGTAGTCCCGGCAGGGCCTCGACCACCATATATTTT. Its protein product is CASSPGRASTTIYF.

The rearrangement links TRBV5-6 to TRBJ1-4; TRBD1 matches 8 bases. From germline, CDR1 is SGHDT and CDR2 YYEEEE. V lost 2 bases and J lost 7; bases outside the gene matches: 7. The CDR3 spans 15 residues. Here the CDR3 DNA reads TGTGCCAGCAGCTTCCACAGGGGGTTGGCTGAAAAACTGTTTTTT. It encodes CASSFHRGLAEKLFF.

This chain joins TRBV7-7 and TRBJ2-7, with unresolved D. Germline CDR1 reads SSHAT; CDR2 reads FNYEAQ (reference sequence). The CDR3 loop spans 13 amino acids. Trimming stripped 6 bases from V and 4 bases from J, with 13 bases between. CDR3 loop: CASSQDLDYEQYF. The CDR3 DNA sequence: TGTGCCAGCAGTCAGGATCTAGATTACGAGCAGTACTTC.

The rearrangement joins TRBV28 to TRBJ1-4; no clear D gene. The germline CDR1 and CDR2 sequences are MDHEN and SYDVKM. V was clipped by 1 base and J by 5 bases, with 8 bases between them. The length of the CDR3 is 14 residues. The CDR3 here is CASSLSGRNEKLFF. CDR3 in DNA: TGTGCCAGCAGTTTATCGGGGAGAAATGAAAAACTGTTTTTT.